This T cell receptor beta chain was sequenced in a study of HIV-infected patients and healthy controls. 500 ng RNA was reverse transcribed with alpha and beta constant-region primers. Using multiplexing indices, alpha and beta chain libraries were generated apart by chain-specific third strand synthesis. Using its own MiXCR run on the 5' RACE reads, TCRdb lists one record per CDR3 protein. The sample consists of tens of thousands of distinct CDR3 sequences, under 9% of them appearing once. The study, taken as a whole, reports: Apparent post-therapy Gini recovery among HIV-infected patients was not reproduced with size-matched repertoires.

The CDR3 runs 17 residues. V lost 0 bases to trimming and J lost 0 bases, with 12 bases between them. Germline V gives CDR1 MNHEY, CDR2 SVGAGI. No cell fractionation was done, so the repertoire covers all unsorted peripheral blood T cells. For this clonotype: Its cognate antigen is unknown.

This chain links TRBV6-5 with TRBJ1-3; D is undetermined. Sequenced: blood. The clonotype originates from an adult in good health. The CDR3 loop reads CASSYSDGWSSGNTIYF. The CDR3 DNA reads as TGTGCCAGCAGTTACTCGGACGGATGGAGCTCTGGAAACACCATATATTTT.